These 8 T cell receptor beta chains were all obtained from the same sample, sequenced in a study of T-cell reconstitution after alpha-beta-depleted transplantation in children. As it was prepared, the TCRbeta library received unique molecular identifiers. TCRdb re-called the PCR reads with MiXCR, one entry per CDR3 protein. The repertoire holds about 210,000 distinct CDR3 sequences, with approximately 17% as singletons. Sample: PBMCs, mostly from graft donor cells, taken 360 days after TCRalphabeta/CD19-depleted stem cell transplant. The receptors stem from a male patient aged 2 to 10 who had a stem cell transplant for acute lymphoblastic leukemia, so the T cells may come from the graft donor.

The chain employs TRBV5-1 and TRBJ1-2, with 8 bases aligning to TRBD1. The CDR3 sequence is 20 residues long. V was pared by 4 bases and J by 4 bases, with 24 bases of the junction left unmatched. Germline-derived CDR1 and CDR2 are SGHRS and YFSETQ. Written as DNA, the CDR3 is TGCGCCAGCAGCCAATCCCTCCGGGACAGGAAGGGGTATTGGAGCTATGGCTACACCTTC. Translated: CASSQSLRDRKGYWSYGYTF.

This clonotype was seen repeatedly, ten times or more. The chain is built from TRBV27 and TRBJ2-2, with 7 bases fitting TRBD2. The CDR3 runs to 16 residues. Germline CDR1 MNHEY, CDR2 SMNVEV (reference sequence). J lost 2 bases, V lost 0 bases, and 3 bases had no gene match. In DNA form, the CDR3 reads TGTGCCAGCAGTTTATCGGGACTAAGAAACACCGGGGAGCTGTTTTTT. Amino acids: CASSLSGLRNTGELFF.

The J gene is TRBJ2-1, the V gene TRBV7-2; the D gene could be TRBD1 or TRBD2 (5 bases each). Germline-derived CDR1 and CDR2 are SGHTA and FQGNSA. Trimming cost V 1 base and J 7 bases, with 17 bases left between them. This CDR3 contains 16 residues. As DNA, the CDR3 is TGTGCCAGCAGCTTAGAAGGGACCTTAAGGGTAAATGAGCAGTTCTTC. As protein: CASSLEGTLRVNEQFF.

The chain couples TRBV12-3 or TRBV12-4 to TRBJ2-5; D is unclear. The CDR3 contains 12 residues. The germline V and J ends were trimmed by 6 bases and 4 bases, with 9 bases remaining between them. The CDR3 DNA sequence: TGTGCCAGCAGCTGGACGGTAGAGACCCAGTACTTC. It specifies CASSWTVETQYF.

This clonotype was counted only a few times. CDR3 coding DNA: TGTGCCAGCTCACCACCGGACAGGGGGATCCACGAGCAGTACTTC. Translating it yields CASSPPDRGIHEQYF. The chain carries TRBV18 and TRBJ2-7; 10 nucleotides agree with TRBD1. There are 15 residues in the CDR3. CDR1 and CDR2 (germline): KGHSH, LQKENI. V shed 0 bases, J shed 5 bases, and the junction held 4 bases outside the gene matches.

This clonotype was found a few times. The chain employs TRBV6-2 or TRBV6-3 and TRBJ2-2; D may match TRBD1 or TRBD2 (5 bases each). The V end lost 6 bases, the J end lost 7 bases, and 9 bases lay between the germline ends. CDR1 and CDR2 from the germline V gene are MNHEY and SVGEGT. The CDR3 is 12 amino acids. CDR3 sequence: CASSQRGGELFF. CDR3 bases: TGTGCCAGCAGCCAGAGGGGCGGGGAGCTGTTTTTT.

There are many counts of this clonotype. V and J are TRBV3-1 and TRBJ2-7; D not resolved. The CDR3 totals 12 residues. V lost 2 bases and J 3 bases, leaving 5 bases between the germline ends. Germline V lookup: CDR1 LGHDT, CDR2 YNNKEL (reference sequence). The CDR3 region is CASSQYSYEQYF. CDR3 coding DNA: TGTGCCAGCAGCCAATACAGCTACGAGCAGTACTTC.

The chain links TRBV19 to TRBJ2-1; 10 nucleotides agree with TRBD2. The germline V gene has CDR1 LNHDA and CDR2 SQIVND (reference sequence). The junction had 3 bases not matched to a gene; V was cut back by 6 bases and J by 1 base. The CDR3 has 15 residues. The CDR3 bases are TGTGCCAGTAGGTTGACTAGCGGGTCCTACAATGAGCAGTTCTTC. Its protein is CASRLTSGSYNEQFF.